The 4 T cell receptor beta chains in this list originate from one sample, sequenced in a study of a mutant IDH1 vaccine in newly diagnosed glioma. These receptors lack a known antigen. Time point: week 5, during vaccination. Alongside topical imiquimod, each dose of vaccine comprised 300 ug of mutant IDH1 20-mer peptide. Generated by immunoSEQ multiplex PCR, the TCRdb table keeps only in-frame clones and is missing some. The sample shows around 52,000 clones, around 80% of them seen only once. The source was PBMCs, collected from a glioma patient whose treatment included an IDH1 peptide vaccine. Receptors were obtained from a woman between 40 and 50 years old with glioma.

The genes are TRBV9 and TRBJ2-1; D ambiguous. The V gene's germline CDR1 is SGDLS and CDR2 YYNGEE. V lost 0 bases and J 4 bases, leaving 5 bases between the germline ends. The CDR3 consists of 13 residues. The CDR3 region is CASSVEEYNEQFF. CDR3 in DNA: TGTGCCAGCAGCGTAGAGGAATACAATGAGCAGTTCTTC. Filled out from reference TRBV9 and TRBJ2-1, the complete variable domain reads DSGVTQTPKHLITATGQRVTLRCSPRSGDLSVYWYQQSLDQGLQFLIQYYNGEERAKGNILERFSAQQFPDLHSELNLSSLELGDSALYFCASSVEEYNEQFFGPGTRLTVL.

The gene calls are TRBV7-9 and TRBJ1-6, with no clear D. The CDR3 loop spans 15 amino acids. The V gene lost 5 bases and the J gene lost 4 bases, with 12 bases spanning the gap. Looked up from germline, CDR1 is SEHNR and CDR2 is FQNEAQ (reference sequence). The CDR3 DNA reads TGTGCCAGCAGCCCTCCTGGGCAGTATAATTCACCCCTCCACTTT. Protein product: CASSPPGQYNSPLHF.

The chain combines TRBV9 with TRBJ2-3; D gene ambiguous. Per the germline V gene, CDR1 is SGDLS and CDR2 is YYNGEE. This CDR3 is 16 amino acids long. Trimming shortened V by 1 base and J by 1 base, and 13 bases separated the two germline ends. CDR3 sequence (DNA): TGTGCCAGCAGCGTATCTCTCTCTGGAGGCACAGATACGCAGTATTTT. Its translation: CASSVSLSGGTDTQYF.

J is TRBJ1-5 and V is TRBV12-5; D possibly corresponds to TRBD1 (6 bases). The CDR3 is made up of 16 amino acids. The V end lost 6 bases, the J end lost 1 base, and 16 bases lay between the germline ends. Germline V gives CDR1 LGHNT, CDR2 FRNRAP. DNA for the CDR3: TGTGCTAGTGGCCCTAGCGGGGGGGCGAGCAATCAGCCCCAGCATTTT. This sequence encodes CASGPSGGASNQPQHF.